These 27 T cell receptor beta chains were sequenced from one sample in a study of identical twins. TCRdb passed the 5' RACE reads through MiXCR, listing each CDR3 protein once. The sample comprises around 960,000 distinct CDR3 sequences, approximately 13% of which are singletons, and around 1.5% rests with the top ten. This sample was shared with a second study, whose subject was yellow fever vaccine responses in identical twins.

Sample: PBMCs. These receptors were obtained from a woman between 18 and 29 years old in good health.

V is TRBV7-9 and J is TRBJ2-5; D is possibly TRBD1 or TRBD2 (6 bases each). The CDR3 length is 17 residues. CDR1 SEHNR and CDR2 FQNEAQ come from the germline V gene (reference sequence). V shed 5 bases and J shed 1 base, with 20 bases lying between them. In DNA form, the CDR3 reads TGTGCCAGCAGCCCGCGGACCCCTCGGGGGCCCCAAGAGACCCAGTACTTC. Translating it yields CASSPRTPRGPQETQYF.

The CDR3 DNA follows: TGTGCCACCGGGAAGGGTCTTAACCAAGAGACCCAGTACTTC. Translation: CATGKGLNQETQYF. J is TRBJ2-5 and V is TRBV15; no firm D call. Germline CDR1 and CDR2: LNHNV and YYDKDF (reference sequence). V lost 8 bases, J lost 0 bases, and 13 bases lay in between. The length of the CDR3 is 14 residues.

The chain has TRBV11-3 and TRBJ2-5; D may be TRBD1 (5 bases). The CDR3 is made up of 14 amino acids. V gave up 5 bases and J gave up 1 base, with 11 bases separating them. Germline CDR1 reads SGHNT; CDR2 reads YENEEA. The CDR3 loop is CASSPAQGQETQYF. For the CDR3, the DNA is TGTGCCAGCAGCCCAGCCCAGGGCCAAGAGACCCAGTACTTC.

This clonotype has more than one count but fewer than ten. The chain employs TRBV2 and TRBJ2-1; 13 nucleotides match TRBD2. V lost 7 bases and J lost 5; bases outside the gene matches: 5. The CDR3 has 15 residues. The germline CDR1 and CDR2 sequences are SNHLY and FYNNEI. This chain's CDR3 is CASIYGLAGDNEQFF. CDR3 bases: TGTGCCAGCATATATGGACTAGCGGGAGACAATGAGCAGTTCTTC.

The chain has TRBV27 and TRBJ2-7; 14 bases line up with TRBD2. From germline, CDR1 is MNHEY and CDR2 SMNVEV (reference sequence). V lost 5 bases and J lost 4; bases outside the gene matches: 4. The CDR3 has 15 residues. The CDR3 loop is CASSPRTSGRYEQYF. CDR3 DNA: TGTGCCAGCAGTCCGAGGACTAGCGGGAGGTACGAGCAGTACTTC.

This clonotype has just a few counts. The chain uses TRBV18 and TRBJ1-1; a possible D gene is TRBD1 (6 bases). CDR1 and CDR2 from the germline V gene are KGHSH and LQKENI. CDR3 size: 14 residues. The germline V and J ends were trimmed by 3 bases and 2 bases, with 10 bases remaining between them. The CDR3 nucleotides are TGTGCCAGCTCACCGGCAGGGGTAAACACTGAAGCTTTCTTT. Translation: CASSPAGVNTEAFF.

This clonotype showed up many times. The CDR3 spells CSAREENYEQYF. In DNA, the CDR3 is TGCAGTGCTAGGGAAGAAAACTACGAGCAGTACTTC. The chain uses TRBV20-1 and TRBJ2-7; D uncertain. Germline V CDR1 and CDR2: DFQATT, SNEGSKA (reference sequence). V was pared by 3 bases and J by 3 bases, with 9 bases between. The CDR3 has 12 residues.

The CDR3 reads CAISDNVAGGPNGELFF. The CDR3 nucleotides read TGTGCCATCAGTGATAACGTAGCGGGAGGGCCAAACGGGGAGCTGTTTTTT. This rearrangement joins TRBV10-3 to TRBJ2-2; TRBD2 agrees at 11 bases. This CDR3 region has 17 residues. The V and J ends lost 3 bases and 7 bases, in that order; junction bases with no gene match: 10. Germline V gene lookup returns CDR1 ENHRY and CDR2 SYGVKD.

V and J are TRBV4-1 and TRBJ2-2, with D unclear. The CDR3 runs to 15 residues. Trimming cost V 2 bases and J 0 bases, with 7 bases left between them. CDR1 is MGHRA and CDR2 is YSYEKL in the germline V gene. The CDR3 is CASSQPPSNTGELFF. In DNA, the CDR3 is TGCGCCAGCAGCCAACCTCCGTCGAACACCGGGGAGCTGTTTTTT.

The CDR3 is CASSVDNRWGPNYEQYF. Written as DNA, the CDR3 is TGTGCCAGCAGCGTAGATAATCGGTGGGGCCCCAATTACGAGCAGTACTTC. The J gene is TRBJ2-7, the V gene TRBV9, with D possibly being TRBD1 (5 bases). CDR1 and CDR2 from the germline V gene are SGDLS and YYNGEE. The V and J ends lost 0 bases and 4 bases respectively, with 20 bases between them. The CDR3 loop spans 17 amino acids.

The table lists this clonotype with a few counts. This chain links TRBV5-1 with TRBJ2-5; 7 bases line up with TRBD1. Germline V gives CDR1 SGHRS, CDR2 YFSETQ. This CDR3 has 15 amino acids. After removal of 5 bases from V and 5 bases from J, the junction contained 12 bases not matched to a gene. In DNA form, the CDR3 reads TGCGCCAGCAGGCGGACAGGAGATTACCGGGAGACCCAGTACTTC. It yields the protein CASRRTGDYRETQYF.

This chain uses TRBV5-1 with TRBJ2-3, with D possibly being TRBD1 or TRBD2 (6 bases each). The CDR3 is 16 residues long. Germline CDR1 reads SGHRS; CDR2 reads YFSETQ. Trimming took 5 bases from V and 4 from J, leaving 20 bases between them. CDR3 sequence: CASRRSKGGRADTQYF. The DNA for the CDR3 is TGCGCCAGCAGGAGATCGAAGGGGGGACGGGCAGATACGCAGTATTTT.

This clonotype was counted a few times. V is TRBV7-7 and J is TRBJ2-1, with D possibly being TRBD1 (6 bases). CDR3 length: 12 residues. Deletions cut 6 bases from V and 10 bases from J, with 13 bases between. Germline CDR1 is SSHAT and CDR2 is FNYEAQ (reference sequence). CDR3 bases: TGTGCCAGCAGGGATGGACAGTGGGAGCAGTTCTTC. Its translation is CASRDGQWEQFF. The full variable domain, in which reference TRBV7-7 and TRBJ2-1 provide the parts outside the CDR3, is GAGVSQSPRYKVTKRGQDVTLRCDPISSHATLYWYQQALGQGPEFLTYFNYEAQPDKSGLPSDRFSAERPEGSISTLTIQRTEQRDSAMYRCASRDGQWEQFFGPGTRLTVL.

This clonotype has just a few counts. The V and J genes are TRBV7-9 and TRBJ2-7; 11 nucleotides match TRBD2. The CDR3 has 15 residues. Germline V lookup: CDR1 SEHNR, CDR2 FQNEAQ (reference sequence). V lost 5 bases to trimming and J lost 3 bases; unmatched junction nucleotides: 6. In nucleotides, the CDR3 is TGTGCCAGCAGCCCAATAGGGACTAGCGGCTACGAGCAGTACTTC. Amino acids: CASSPIGTSGYEQYF. The whole variable domain, filled in from reference TRBV7-9 and TRBJ2-7, reads DTGVSQNPRHKITKRGQNVTFRCDPISEHNRLYWYRQTLGQGPEFLTYFQNEAQLEKSRLLSDRFSAERPKGSFSTLEIQRTEQGDSAMYLCASSPIGTSGYEQYFGPGTRLTVT.

This sequence joins TRBV3-1 and TRBJ2-7; D gene unclear. CDR1 and CDR2 (germline): LGHDT, YNNKEL (reference sequence). Trimming removed 4 bases at V and 5 bases at J, with 12 bases between. This CDR3 comprises 13 residues. In DNA form, the CDR3 reads TGTGCCAGCAGCCGCGGACCAACTAACGAGCAGTACGTC. Translation gives CASSRGPTNEQYV.

The gene calls are TRBV12-3 or TRBV12-4 and TRBJ2-2; D unclear. The V end was cut by 6 bases, the J end by 8 bases, with 10 bases between. The CDR3 extends over 12 amino acids. CDR3 loop: CASSWTSGELFF. The CDR3 coding sequence is TGTGCCAGCAGCTGGACGTCTGGGGAGCTGTTTTTT.

At least ten counts were recorded for this clonotype. Its ends do not fully match the called genes, so a read error is possible. The V and J genes are TRBV6-2 or TRBV6-3 and TRBJ2-3, with D uncertain. The germline V gene encodes CDR1 MNHEY and CDR2 SVGEGT. The CDR3 has 12 amino acids. CDR3 amino acids: CASSDSTDTQYF. The CDR3 DNA reads TGCGCCAGCAGCGACAGCACAGATACGCAGTATTTT.

The J gene is TRBJ1-5, the V gene TRBV20-1; D may be TRBD1 (5 bases). In germline, CDR1 is DFQATT, CDR2 SNEGSKA (reference sequence). Trimming pared 3 bases from V and 1 base from J, leaving 13 bases between. The CDR3 extends over 15 amino acids. DNA for the CDR3: TGCAGTGCTAGCTCGTTGAGGGACAGCAATCAGCCCCAGCATTTT. Its protein product is CSASSLRDSNQPQHF.

The chain combines TRBV12-5 with TRBJ2-2; 8 bases map to TRBD1. Germline V gene lookup returns CDR1 LGHNT and CDR2 FRNRAP. V lost 7 bases, J lost 6 bases, and 7 bases stayed unmatched. The CDR3 is made up of 14 amino acids. This chain's CDR3 is CASDKRQGPGELFF. CDR3 bases: TGTGCTAGTGATAAACGACAGGGGCCCGGGGAGCTGTTTTTT.

This clonotype came up a few times. The V call is TRBV20-1, the J call TRBJ1-1, with no clear D. CDR1 is DFQATT, CDR2 SNEGSKA, per germline (reference sequence). The CDR3 is made up of 12 amino acids. V lost 5 bases and J lost 3, with 10 bases in between. Here the CDR3 reads CSAPSWDTEAFF. The CDR3 coding sequence is TGCAGTGCTCCCTCCTGGGACACTGAAGCTTTCTTT.

The DNA for the CDR3 is TGTGCCACCAGCAGAGGCGTGGCAGGGGACTACACCGGGGAGCTGTTTTTT. This sequence encodes CATSRGVAGDYTGELFF. The chain recombines TRBV15 with TRBJ2-2; D could derive from TRBD1 or TRBD2 (6 bases each). Trimming shortened V by 1 base and J by 3 bases, and 15 bases separated the two germline ends. The CDR3 is made up of 17 amino acids. Germline CDR1 LNHNV, CDR2 YYDKDF (reference sequence).

In this sample, this clonotype turned up many times. The CDR3 sequence: CASSQGLAGVYNEQFF. CDR3 bases: TGCGCCAGCAGCCAGGGTCTAGCGGGAGTCTACAATGAGCAGTTCTTC. The J gene is TRBJ2-1, the V gene TRBV4-1; 10 bases line up with TRBD2. The CDR3 loop spans 16 amino acids. V gave up 3 bases and J gave up 3 bases; unmatched junction bases: 5. Per the germline V gene, CDR1 is MGHRA and CDR2 is YSYEKL.

This clonotype has more than one count but fewer than ten. The rearrangement uses TRBV10-1 and TRBJ2-1; 8 positions match TRBD2. The CDR3 is 16 residues long. Germline V gene lookup returns CDR1 WNHNN and CDR2 SYGVQD (reference sequence). V gave up 0 bases and J gave up 2 bases; unmatched junction bases: 3. CDR3 coding DNA: TGCGCCAGCAGTGAGTCCGGGGGGGCGGCCTACAATGAGCAGTTCTTC. This sequence encodes CASSESGGAAYNEQFF.

The J gene is TRBJ2-1, the V gene TRBV12-3 or TRBV12-4, with 7 bases lining up with TRBD2. The CDR3 is 16 residues long. V lost 5 bases to trimming and J lost 3 bases; unmatched junction nucleotides: 10. The CDR3: CASSPLGREFYNEQFF. Written as DNA, the CDR3 is TGTGCCAGCAGTCCGTTAGGGCGGGAGTTCTACAATGAGCAGTTCTTC.

This clonotype was counted many times. The chain joins TRBV12-3 or TRBV12-4 to TRBJ2-1, with unresolved D. Trimming shortened V by 7 bases and J by 5 bases, and 12 bases separated the two germline ends. The CDR3 extends over 13 amino acids. The CDR3 region is CASTQYADNEQFF. CDR3 nucleotides: TGTGCCAGCACCCAGTACGCAGACAATGAGCAGTTCTTC.

The DNA for the CDR3 is TGTGCCAGCAGCTCTACCGGGGGTCTAGGGAATGAGCAGTTCTTC. Protein sequence: CASSSTGGLGNEQFF. The chain couples TRBV7-9 to TRBJ2-1; possible D gene TRBD2, 6 bases. The CDR3 is 15 amino acids. Germline assignment: CDR1 SEHNR and CDR2 FQNEAQ (reference sequence). Trimming left V 4 bases short and J 7 bases short, with 17 bases between.

This clonotype showed up just a few times. V and J are TRBV12-3 or TRBV12-4 and TRBJ1-6; D gene ambiguous. Trimming removed 3 bases from V and 8 bases from J, with 14 bases in between. CDR3 length: 15 amino acids. The CDR3 coding sequence is TGTGCCAGCAGTTTCAAGGAAGATTGGGATTCACCCCTCCACTTT. Translated, it gives CASSFKEDWDSPLHF.